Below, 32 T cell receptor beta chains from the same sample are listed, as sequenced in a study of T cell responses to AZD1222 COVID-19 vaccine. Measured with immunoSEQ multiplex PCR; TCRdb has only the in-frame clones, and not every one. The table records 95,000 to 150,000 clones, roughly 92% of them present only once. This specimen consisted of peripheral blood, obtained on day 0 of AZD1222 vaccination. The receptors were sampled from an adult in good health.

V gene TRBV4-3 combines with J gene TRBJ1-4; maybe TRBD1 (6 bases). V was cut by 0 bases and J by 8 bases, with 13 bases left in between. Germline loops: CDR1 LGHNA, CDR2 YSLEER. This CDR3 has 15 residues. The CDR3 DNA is TGCGCCAGCAGCCAAGAGCGGACAGCGGGGGAAAAACTGTTTTTT. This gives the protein CASSQERTAGEKLFF.

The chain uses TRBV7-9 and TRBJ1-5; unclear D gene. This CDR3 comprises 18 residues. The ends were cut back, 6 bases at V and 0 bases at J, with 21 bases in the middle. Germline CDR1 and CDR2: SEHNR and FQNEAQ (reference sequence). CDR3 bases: TGTGCCAGCAGACAAAGTGGCAGATTGGGTTATAGCAATCAGCCCCAGCATTTT. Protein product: CASRQSGRLGYSNQPQHF.

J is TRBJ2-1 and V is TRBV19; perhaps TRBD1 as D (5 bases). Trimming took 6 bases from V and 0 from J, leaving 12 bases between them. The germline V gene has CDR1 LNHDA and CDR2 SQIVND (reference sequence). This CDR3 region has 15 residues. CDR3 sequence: CASRGARGSYNEQFF. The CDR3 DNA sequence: TGTGCCAGTAGAGGGGCTAGGGGCTCCTACAATGAGCAGTTCTTC.

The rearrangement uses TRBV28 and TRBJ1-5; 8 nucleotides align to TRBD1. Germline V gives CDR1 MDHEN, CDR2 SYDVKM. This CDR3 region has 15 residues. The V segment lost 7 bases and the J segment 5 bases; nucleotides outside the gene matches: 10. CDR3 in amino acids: CASTFGDRSYQPQHF. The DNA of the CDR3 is TGTGCCAGCACCTTTGGGGACAGGAGTTATCAGCCCCAGCATTTT.

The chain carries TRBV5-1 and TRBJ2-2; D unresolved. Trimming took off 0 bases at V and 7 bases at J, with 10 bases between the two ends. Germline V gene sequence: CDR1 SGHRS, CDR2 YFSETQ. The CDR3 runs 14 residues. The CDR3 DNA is TGCGCCAGCAGCTTGGACCACTCCGGCGGGGAGCTGTTTTTT. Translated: CASSLDHSGGELFF. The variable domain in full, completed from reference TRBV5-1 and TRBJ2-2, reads KAGVTQTPRYLIKTRGQQVTLSCSPISGHRSVSWYQQTPGQGLQFLFEYFSETQRNKGNFPGRFSGRQFSNSRSEMNVSTLELGDSALYLCASSLDHSGGELFFGEGSRLTVL.

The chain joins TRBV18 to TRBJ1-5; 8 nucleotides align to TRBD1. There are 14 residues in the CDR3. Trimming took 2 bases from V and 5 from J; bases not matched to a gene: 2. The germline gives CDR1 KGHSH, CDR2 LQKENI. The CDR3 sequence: CASSPETGDQPQHF. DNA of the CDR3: TGTGCCAGCTCACCAGAGACAGGGGATCAGCCCCAGCATTTT. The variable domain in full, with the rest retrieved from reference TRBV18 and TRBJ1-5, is NAGVMQNPRHLVRRRGQEARLRCSPMKGHSHVYWYRQLPEEGLKFMVYLQKENIIDESGMPKERFSAEFPKEGPSILRIQQVVRGDSAAYFCASSPETGDQPQHFGDGTRLSIL.

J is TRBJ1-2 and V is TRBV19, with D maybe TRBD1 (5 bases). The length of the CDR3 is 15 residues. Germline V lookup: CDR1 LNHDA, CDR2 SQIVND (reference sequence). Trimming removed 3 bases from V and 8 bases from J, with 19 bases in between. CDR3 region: CASSIPGGSDLGYTF. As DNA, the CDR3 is TGTGCCAGTAGTATCCCGGGGGGATCAGATCTAGGCTACACCTTC.

CDR3 coding DNA: TGTGCCAGCAGCCATCCCGGAGGGGCCAACTATGGCTACACCTTC. Protein sequence: CASSHPGGANYGYTF. V is TRBV3-1 (or the pseudogene TRBV3-2) and J is TRBJ1-2; a weak D match, TRBD1 (5 bases). Germline V lookup: CDR1 LGHDT, CDR2 YNNKEL (reference sequence). The V and J ends lost 3 bases and 2 bases respectively, with 13 bases between them. The length of the CDR3 is 15 residues.

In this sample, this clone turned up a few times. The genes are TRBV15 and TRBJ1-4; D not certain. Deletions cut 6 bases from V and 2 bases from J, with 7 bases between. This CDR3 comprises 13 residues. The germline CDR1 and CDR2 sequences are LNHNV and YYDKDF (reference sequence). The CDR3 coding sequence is TGTGCCACCAGGGTAGGGACTAATGAAAAACTGTTTTTT. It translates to CATRVGTNEKLFF.

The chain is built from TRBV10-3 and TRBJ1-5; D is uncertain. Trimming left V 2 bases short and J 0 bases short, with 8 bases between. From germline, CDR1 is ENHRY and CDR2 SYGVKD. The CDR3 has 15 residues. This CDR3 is CAISEGQNSNQPQHF. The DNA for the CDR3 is TGTGCCATCAGTGAGGGGCAGAATAGCAATCAGCCCCAGCATTTT.

The CDR3 DNA sequence: TGTGCCAGCAGTTACGGTGCGGTTACTGAAGCTTTCTTT. It is translated as CASSYGAVTEAFF. V gene TRBV6-2 or TRBV6-3 combines with J gene TRBJ1-1; unclear D gene. V gave up 2 bases and J gave up 5 bases, with 9 bases separating them. From germline, CDR1 is MNHEY and CDR2 SVGEGT. The CDR3 is 13 amino acids.

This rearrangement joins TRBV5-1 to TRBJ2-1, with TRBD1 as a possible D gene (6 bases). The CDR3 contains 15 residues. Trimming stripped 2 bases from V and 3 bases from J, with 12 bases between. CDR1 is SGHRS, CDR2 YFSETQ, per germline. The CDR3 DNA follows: TGCGCCAGCAGCTTCGGGACACCGATCTACAATGAGCAGTTCTTC. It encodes CASSFGTPIYNEQFF.

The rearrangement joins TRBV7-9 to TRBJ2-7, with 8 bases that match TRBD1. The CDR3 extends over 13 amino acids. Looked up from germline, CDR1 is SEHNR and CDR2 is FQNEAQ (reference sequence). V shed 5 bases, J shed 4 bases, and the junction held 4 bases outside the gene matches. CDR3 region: CASSPRGRYEQYV. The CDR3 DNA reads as TGTGCCAGCAGCCCCAGGGGGCGATACGAGCAGTACGTC.

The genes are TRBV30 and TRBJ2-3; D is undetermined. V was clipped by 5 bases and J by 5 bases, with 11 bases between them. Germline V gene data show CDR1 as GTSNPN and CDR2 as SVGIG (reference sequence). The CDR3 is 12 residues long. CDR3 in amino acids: CAWGPGGDTQYF. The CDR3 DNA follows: TGTGCCTGGGGACCGGGCGGAGATACGCAGTATTTT. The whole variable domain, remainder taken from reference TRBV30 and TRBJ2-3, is SQTIHQWPATLVQPVGSPLSLECTVEGTSNPNLYWYRQAAGRGLQLLFYSVGIGQISSEVPQNLSASRPQDRQFILSSKKLLLSDSGFYLCAWGPGGDTQYFGPGTRLTVL.

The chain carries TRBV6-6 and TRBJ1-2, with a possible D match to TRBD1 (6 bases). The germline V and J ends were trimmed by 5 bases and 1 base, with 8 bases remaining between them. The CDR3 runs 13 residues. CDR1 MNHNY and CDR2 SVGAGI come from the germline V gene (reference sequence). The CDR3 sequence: CASSGQINYGYTF. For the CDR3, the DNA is TGTGCCAGCAGTGGACAGATTAACTATGGCTACACCTTC.

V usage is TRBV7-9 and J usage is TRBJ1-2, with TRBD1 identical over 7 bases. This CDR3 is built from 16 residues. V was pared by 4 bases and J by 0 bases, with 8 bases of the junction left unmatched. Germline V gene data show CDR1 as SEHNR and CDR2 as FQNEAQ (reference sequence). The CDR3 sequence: CASSSSRDSSNYGYTF. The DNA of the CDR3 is TGTGCCAGCAGCTCAAGCCGGGACAGCTCTAACTATGGCTACACCTTC. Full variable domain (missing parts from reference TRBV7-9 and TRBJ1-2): DTGVSQNPRHKITKRGQNVTFRCDPISEHNRLYWYRQTLGQGPEFLTYFQNEAQLEKSRLLSDRFSAERPKGSFSTLEIQRTEQGDSAMYLCASSSSRDSSNYGYTFGSGTRLTVV.

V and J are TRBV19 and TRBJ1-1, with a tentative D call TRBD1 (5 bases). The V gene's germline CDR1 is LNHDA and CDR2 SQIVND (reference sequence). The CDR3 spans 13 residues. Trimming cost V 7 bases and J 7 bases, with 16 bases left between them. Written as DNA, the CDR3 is TGTGCCAGTAACCCAAGACGTAGGGGTGAAGCTTTCTTT. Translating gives CASNPRRRGEAFF.

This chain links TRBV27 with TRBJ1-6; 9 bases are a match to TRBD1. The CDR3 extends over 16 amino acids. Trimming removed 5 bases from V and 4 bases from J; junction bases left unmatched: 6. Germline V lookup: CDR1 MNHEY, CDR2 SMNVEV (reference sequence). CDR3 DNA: TGTGCCAGCAGTACATGGACAGGGGATTATAATTCACCCCTCCACTTT. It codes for CASSTWTGDYNSPLHF.

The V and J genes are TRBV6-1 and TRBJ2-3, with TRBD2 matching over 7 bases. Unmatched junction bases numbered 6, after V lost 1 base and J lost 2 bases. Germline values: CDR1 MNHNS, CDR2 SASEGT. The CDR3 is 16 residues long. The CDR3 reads CASSEGASGYTDTQYF. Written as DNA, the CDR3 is TGTGCCAGCAGTGAAGGGGCTAGCGGATACACAGATACGCAGTATTTT.

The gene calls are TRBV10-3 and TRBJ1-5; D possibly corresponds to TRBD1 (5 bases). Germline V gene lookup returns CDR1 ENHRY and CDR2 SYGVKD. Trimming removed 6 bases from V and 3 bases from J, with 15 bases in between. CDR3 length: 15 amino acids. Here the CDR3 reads CAISPELGVNQPQHF. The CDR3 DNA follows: TGTGCCATCAGCCCCGAACTAGGGGTCAATCAGCCCCAGCATTTT.

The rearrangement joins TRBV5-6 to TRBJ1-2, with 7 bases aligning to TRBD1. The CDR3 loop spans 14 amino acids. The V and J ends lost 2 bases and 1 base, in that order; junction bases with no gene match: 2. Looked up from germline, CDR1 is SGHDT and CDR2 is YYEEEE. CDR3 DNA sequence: TGTGCCAGCAGCTTACAGGGGCTTAACTATGGCTACACCTTC. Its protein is CASSLQGLNYGYTF. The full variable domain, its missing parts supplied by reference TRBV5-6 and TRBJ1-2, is DAGVTQSPTHLIKTRGQQVTLRCSPKSGHDTVSWYQQALGQGPQFIFQYYEEEERQRGNFPDRFSGHQFPNYSSELNVNALLLGDSALYLCASSLQGLNYGYTFGSGTRLTVV.

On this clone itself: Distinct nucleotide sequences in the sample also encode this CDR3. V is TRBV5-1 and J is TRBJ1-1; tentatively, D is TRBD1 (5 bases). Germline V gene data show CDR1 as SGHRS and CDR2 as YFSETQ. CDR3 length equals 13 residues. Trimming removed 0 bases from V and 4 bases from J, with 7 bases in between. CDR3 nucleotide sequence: TGCGCCAGCAGCTTGGAGGGGTCCACTGAAGCTTTCTTT. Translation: CASSLEGSTEAFF. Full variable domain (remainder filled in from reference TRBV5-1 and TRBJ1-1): KAGVTQTPRYLIKTRGQQVTLSCSPISGHRSVSWYQQTPGQGLQFLFEYFSETQRNKGNFPGRFSGRQFSNSRSEMNVSTLELGDSALYLCASSLEGSTEAFFGQGTRLTVV.

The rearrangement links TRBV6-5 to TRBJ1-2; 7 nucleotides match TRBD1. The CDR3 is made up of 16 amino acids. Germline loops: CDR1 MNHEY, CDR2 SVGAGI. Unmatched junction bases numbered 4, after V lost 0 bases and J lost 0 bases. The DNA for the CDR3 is TGTGCCAGCAGTTACTCCGGGACAGCAACTAACTATGGCTACACCTTC. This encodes CASSYSGTATNYGYTF.

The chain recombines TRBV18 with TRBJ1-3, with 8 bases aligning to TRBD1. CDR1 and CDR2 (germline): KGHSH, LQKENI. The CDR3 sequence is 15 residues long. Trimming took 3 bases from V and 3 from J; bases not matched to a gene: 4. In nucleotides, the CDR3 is TGTGCCAGCTCACCCTCGACAGGGGTTGGAAACACCATATATTTT. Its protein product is CASSPSTGVGNTIYF.

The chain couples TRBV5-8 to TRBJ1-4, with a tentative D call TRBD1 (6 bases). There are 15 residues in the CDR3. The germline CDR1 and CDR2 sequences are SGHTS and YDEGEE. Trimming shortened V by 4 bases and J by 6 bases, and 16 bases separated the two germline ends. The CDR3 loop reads CASSLGQLNDEKLFF. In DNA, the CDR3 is TGTGCCAGCAGCCTTGGACAGCTAAACGATGAAAAACTGTTTTTT.

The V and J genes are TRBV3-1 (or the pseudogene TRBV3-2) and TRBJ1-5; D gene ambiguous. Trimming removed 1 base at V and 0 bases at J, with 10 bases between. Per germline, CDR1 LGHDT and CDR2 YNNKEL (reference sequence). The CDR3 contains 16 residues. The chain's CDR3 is CASSQGGGSSNQPQHF. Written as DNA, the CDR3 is TGTGCCAGCAGCCAAGGGGGAGGCAGTAGCAATCAGCCCCAGCATTTT.

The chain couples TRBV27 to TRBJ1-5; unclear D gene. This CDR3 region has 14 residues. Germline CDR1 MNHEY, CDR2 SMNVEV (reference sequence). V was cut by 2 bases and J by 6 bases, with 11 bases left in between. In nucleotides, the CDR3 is TGTGCCAGCAGTTTACACGGGGTGGGTCAGCCCCAGCATTTT. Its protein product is CASSLHGVGQPQHF.

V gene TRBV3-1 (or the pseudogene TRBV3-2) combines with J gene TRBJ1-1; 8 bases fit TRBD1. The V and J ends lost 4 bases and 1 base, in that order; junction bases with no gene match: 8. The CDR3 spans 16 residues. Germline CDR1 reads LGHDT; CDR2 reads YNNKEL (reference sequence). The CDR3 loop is CASSLQGARRNTEAFF. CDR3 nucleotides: TGTGCCAGCAGCCTCCAGGGGGCGCGGAGGAACACTGAAGCTTTCTTT.

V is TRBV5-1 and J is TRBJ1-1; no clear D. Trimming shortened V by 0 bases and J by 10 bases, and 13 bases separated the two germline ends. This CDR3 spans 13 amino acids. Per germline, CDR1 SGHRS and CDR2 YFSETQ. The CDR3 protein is CASSLAGLAVAFF. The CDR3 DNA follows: TGCGCCAGCAGCTTGGCGGGCCTCGCTGTAGCTTTCTTT.

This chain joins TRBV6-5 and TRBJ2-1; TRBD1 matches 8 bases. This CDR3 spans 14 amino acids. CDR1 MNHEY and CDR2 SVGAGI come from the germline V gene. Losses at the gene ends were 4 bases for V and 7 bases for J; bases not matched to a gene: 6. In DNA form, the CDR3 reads TGTGCCAGCAGTTCCAGGACAGGGAGGAATGAGCAGTTCTTC. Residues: CASSSRTGRNEQFF.

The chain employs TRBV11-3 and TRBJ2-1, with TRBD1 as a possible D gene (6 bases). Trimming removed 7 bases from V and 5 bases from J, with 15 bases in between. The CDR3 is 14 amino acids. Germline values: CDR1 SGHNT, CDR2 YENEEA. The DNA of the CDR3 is TGTGCCAGCACCGGACAGACTTTGAACAATGAGCAGTTCTTC. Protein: CASTGQTLNNEQFF.

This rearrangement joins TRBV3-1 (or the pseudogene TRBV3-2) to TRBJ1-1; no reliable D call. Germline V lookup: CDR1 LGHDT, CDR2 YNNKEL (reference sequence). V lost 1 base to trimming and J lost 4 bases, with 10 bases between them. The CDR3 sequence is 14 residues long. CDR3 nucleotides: TGTGCCAGCAGCCAAGCCGTAAGTTCCACTGAAGCTTTCTTT. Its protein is CASSQAVSSTEAFF.